This TCR beta chain is drawn from a study of shared clonotypes between healthy human individuals. Clones were sequenced by immunoSEQ multiplex PCR, and TCRdb holds only the in-frame ones, with some missing. The sample lists millions of clones, 85% to 95% occurring once. Naive CD45RA+ and memory CD45RA-negative subsets were split from CD4+ cells. V was clipped by 10 bases and J by 3 bases; unmatched bases: 12. The CDR3 contains 15 residues. CDR1 is LNHDA and CDR2 is SQIVND in the germline V gene (reference sequence). Notes on this clone: Antigen: not known.

The study, taken as a whole, reports: Among a handful of donors, roughly 5% of naive CD4 clonotypes were found in common. Memory subsets had estimated richness that was generally smaller than that of naive subsets.

The rearrangement uses TRBV19 and TRBJ2-1; 7 nucleotides align to TRBD2. This TCR was sampled from a man aged 18 to 30 in good health. Some clones in this sample may be carry-over from other donors' samples. Material: naive CD4+ T cells from PBMCs. The subset is: CD45RA+ positively selected. The CDR3 DNA reads as TGTGCCACCCGGGATCTCTCGGGAGGCTACAATGAGCAGTTCTTC. It translates to CATRDLSGGYNEQFF.